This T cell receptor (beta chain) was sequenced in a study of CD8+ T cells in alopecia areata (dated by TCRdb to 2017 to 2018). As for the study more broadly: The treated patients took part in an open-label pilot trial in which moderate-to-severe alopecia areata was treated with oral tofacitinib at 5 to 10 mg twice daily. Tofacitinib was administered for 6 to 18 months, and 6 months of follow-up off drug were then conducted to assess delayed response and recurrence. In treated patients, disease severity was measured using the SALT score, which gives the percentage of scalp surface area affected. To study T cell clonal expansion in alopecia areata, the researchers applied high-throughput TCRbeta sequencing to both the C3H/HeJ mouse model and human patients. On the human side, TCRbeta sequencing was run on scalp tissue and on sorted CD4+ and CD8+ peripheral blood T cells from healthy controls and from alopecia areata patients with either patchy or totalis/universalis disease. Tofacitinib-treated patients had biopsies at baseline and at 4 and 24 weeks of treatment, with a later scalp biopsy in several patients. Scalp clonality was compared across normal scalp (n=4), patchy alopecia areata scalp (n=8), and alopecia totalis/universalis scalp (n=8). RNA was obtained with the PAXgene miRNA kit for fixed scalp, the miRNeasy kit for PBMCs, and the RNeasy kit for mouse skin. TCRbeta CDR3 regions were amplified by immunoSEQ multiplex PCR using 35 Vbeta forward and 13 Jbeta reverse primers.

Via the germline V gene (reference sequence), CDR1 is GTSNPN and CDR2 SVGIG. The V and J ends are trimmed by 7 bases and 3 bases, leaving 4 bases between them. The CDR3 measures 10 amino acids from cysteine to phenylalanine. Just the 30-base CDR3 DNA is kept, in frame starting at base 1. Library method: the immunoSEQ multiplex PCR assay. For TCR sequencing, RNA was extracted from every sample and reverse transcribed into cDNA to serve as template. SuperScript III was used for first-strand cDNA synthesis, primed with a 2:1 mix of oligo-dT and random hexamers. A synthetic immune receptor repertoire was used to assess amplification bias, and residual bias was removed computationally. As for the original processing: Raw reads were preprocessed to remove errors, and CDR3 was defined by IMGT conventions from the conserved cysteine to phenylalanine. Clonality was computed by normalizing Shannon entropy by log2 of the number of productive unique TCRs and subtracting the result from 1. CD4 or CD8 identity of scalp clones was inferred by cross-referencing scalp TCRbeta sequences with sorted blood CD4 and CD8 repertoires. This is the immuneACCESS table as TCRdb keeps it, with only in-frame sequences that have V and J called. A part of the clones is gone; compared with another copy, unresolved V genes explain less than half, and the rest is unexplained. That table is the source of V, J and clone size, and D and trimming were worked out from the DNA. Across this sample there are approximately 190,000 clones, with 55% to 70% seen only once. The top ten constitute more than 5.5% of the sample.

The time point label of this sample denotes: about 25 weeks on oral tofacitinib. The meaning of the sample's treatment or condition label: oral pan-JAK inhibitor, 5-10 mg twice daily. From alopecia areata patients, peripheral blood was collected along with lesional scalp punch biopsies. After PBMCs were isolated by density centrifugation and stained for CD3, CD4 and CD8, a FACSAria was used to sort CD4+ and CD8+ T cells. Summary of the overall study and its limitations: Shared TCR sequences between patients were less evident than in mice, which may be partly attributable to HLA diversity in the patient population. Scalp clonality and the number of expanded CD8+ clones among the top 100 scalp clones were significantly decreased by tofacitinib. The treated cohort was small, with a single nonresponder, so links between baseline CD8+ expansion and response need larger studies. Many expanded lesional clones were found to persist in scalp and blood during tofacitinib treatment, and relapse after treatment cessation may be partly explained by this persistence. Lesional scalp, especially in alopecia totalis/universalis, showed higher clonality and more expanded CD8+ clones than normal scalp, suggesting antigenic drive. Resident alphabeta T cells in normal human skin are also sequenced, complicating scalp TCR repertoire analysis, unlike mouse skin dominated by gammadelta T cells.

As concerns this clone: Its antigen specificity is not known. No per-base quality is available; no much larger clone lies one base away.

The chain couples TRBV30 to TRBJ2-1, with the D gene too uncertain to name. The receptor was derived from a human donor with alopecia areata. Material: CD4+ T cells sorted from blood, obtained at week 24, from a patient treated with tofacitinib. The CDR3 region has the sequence CAFFYNEQFF. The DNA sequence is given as TGTGCCTTTTTCTACAATGAGCAGTTCTTC. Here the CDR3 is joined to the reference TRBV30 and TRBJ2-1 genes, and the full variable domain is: SQTIHQWPATLVQPVGSPLSLECTVEGTSNPNLYWYRQAAGRGLQLLFYSVGIGQISSEVPQNLSASRPQDRQFILSSKKLLLSDSGFYLCAFFYNEQFFGPGTRLTVL.